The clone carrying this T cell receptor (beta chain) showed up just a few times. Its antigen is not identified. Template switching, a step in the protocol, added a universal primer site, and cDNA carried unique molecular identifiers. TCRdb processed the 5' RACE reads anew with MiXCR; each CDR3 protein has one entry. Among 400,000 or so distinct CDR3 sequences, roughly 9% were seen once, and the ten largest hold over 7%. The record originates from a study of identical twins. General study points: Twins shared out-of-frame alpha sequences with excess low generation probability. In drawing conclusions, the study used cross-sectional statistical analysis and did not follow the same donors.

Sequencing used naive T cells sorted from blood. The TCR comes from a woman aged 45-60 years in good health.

The CDR3 DNA sequence: TGTGCCAGCAGTTACTCAGGACTAGCGGGAGTAGCCTACGAGCAGTACTTC. The encoded protein is CASSYSGLAGVAYEQYF. V gene TRBV6-2 or TRBV6-3 combines with J gene TRBJ2-7; 13 bases fit TRBD2. The CDR3 contains 17 residues. V dropped 0 bases and J dropped 2; count of bases not matched to a gene: 4. Germline loops: CDR1 MNHEY, CDR2 SVGEGT.